One and the same sample provided the 32 T cell receptor beta chains below, sequenced in a study of T cell changes during pregnancy in multiple sclerosis (dated 2019 in TCRdb). Library preparation used the immunoSEQ multiplex PCR assay. Here the immuneACCESS table is served through TCRdb, limited to in-frame sequences with V and J called. Missing clones are a known gap in these copies; in checked studies unresolved V genes cover under half, and the rest lacks a known reason. Recorded for this sample are tens of thousands of clones; about 90% of them occurred a single time. The ten biggest clones cover roughly 2.6% of the sample. Sequenced material: peripheral blood, taken in the second trimester of pregnancy. The receptors originated from a female donor in good health, enrolled as a control in a pregnancy study.

The chain links TRBV6-6 to TRBJ1-1; D unresolved. The CDR3 runs to 13 residues. With 5 bases removed from V and 5 bases from J, the gap between germline ends came to 12 bases. Looked up from germline, CDR1 is MNHNY and CDR2 is SVGAGI (reference sequence). CDR3 sequence (DNA): TGTGCCAGCAGTACAGATTCGTTTACTGAAGCTTTCTTT. Amino acids: CASSTDSFTEAFF.

This chain links TRBV30 with TRBJ1-3; weak D call: TRBD1 (5 bases). Deletions cut 3 bases from V and 0 bases from J, with 9 bases between. The CDR3 sequence is 14 residues long. Germline lookup yields CDR1 GTSNPN and CDR2 SVGIG (reference sequence). The CDR3 region has the DNA TGTGCCTGGAGGGACACCAGCTCTGGAAACACCATATATTTT. This encodes CAWRDTSSGNTIYF.

The rearrangement links TRBV6-4 to TRBJ2-3, with D maybe TRBD2 (6 bases). Germline V gives CDR1 MRHNA, CDR2 SNTAGT. The CDR3 loop spans 16 amino acids. Between the trimmed V and J ends, which lost 2 bases and 3 bases, there was a span of 15 bases. CDR3 nucleotides: TGTGCCAGCAGTGACGGTGTGGGAGGAGGGACAGATACGCAGTATTTT. Its translation is CASSDGVGGGTDTQYF.

Comment on this clone: The junction departs from the called germline gene at one end, perhaps through a read error. The rearrangement joins TRBV7-7 to TRBJ2-1; 12 positions match TRBD2. The CDR3 loop spans 15 amino acids. Per the germline V gene, CDR1 is SSHAT and CDR2 is FNYEAQ (reference sequence). The CDR3 DNA is TGTGCTAGCAGCGATGGACTAGCGGGAATCGATGAGCAGTTCTTC. The encoded protein is CASSDGLAGIDEQFF.

The V and J genes are TRBV11-1 and TRBJ2-3, with TRBD1 matching 9 bases. This CDR3 comprises 16 residues. After removal of 6 bases from V and 7 bases from J, the junction contained 14 bases not matched to a gene. Per the germline V gene, CDR1 is SGHAT and CDR2 is FQDESV (reference sequence). For the CDR3, the DNA is TGTGCCAGCAGGGGAACCCGGGACAGGGCCTTGAATACGCAGTATTTT. It encodes CASRGTRDRALNTQYF.

This clone was counted between two and nine times. The V call is TRBV2, the J call TRBJ1-6; TRBD1 is a possible D gene (5 bases). The V end lost 6 bases, the J end lost 7 bases, and 16 bases lay between the germline ends. CDR3 length: 15 amino acids. In germline, CDR1 is SNHLY, CDR2 FYNNEI. The CDR3 loop is CASSISGTLNSPLHF. CDR3 DNA sequence: TGTGCCAGCAGCATATCCGGGACTCTAAATTCACCCCTCCACTTT.

This chain connects TRBV19 to TRBJ1-1; D possibly corresponds to TRBD1 (6 bases). Germline V lookup: CDR1 LNHDA, CDR2 SQIVND (reference sequence). V was shortened by 5 bases and J by 3 bases, with 16 bases between the two germline ends. CDR3 size: 15 residues. CDR3: CASSPFDRHHTEAFF. The CDR3 DNA is TGTGCCAGTAGTCCCTTCGACAGGCATCACACTGAAGCTTTCTTT. Complete variable domain (other parts from reference TRBV19 and TRBJ1-1): DGGITQSPKYLFRKEGQNVTLSCEQNLNHDAMYWYRQDPGQGLRLIYYSQIVNDFQKGDIAEGYSVSREKKESFPLTVTSAQKNPTAFYLCASSPFDRHHTEAFFGQGTRLTVV.

The genes are TRBV5-8 and TRBJ2-3, with 15 bases that match TRBD2. The CDR3 contains 14 residues. V dropped 9 bases and J dropped 4; count of bases not matched to a gene: 3. Germline CDR1 SGHTS, CDR2 YDEGEE. The CDR3, as DNA: TGTGCCACGCGGACTAGCGGGAGGGCAGATACGCAGTATTTT. Amino acids: CATRTSGRADTQYF. The variable domain in full, completed from reference TRBV5-8 and TRBJ2-3, reads EAGVTQSPTHLIKTRGQQATLRCSPISGHTSVYWYQQALGLGLQFLLWYDEGEERNRGNFPPRFSGRQFPNYSSELNVNALELEDSALYLCATRTSGRADTQYFGPGTRLTVL.

The genes are TRBV10-3 and TRBJ2-1; 7 positions match TRBD2. CDR1 is ENHRY and CDR2 is SYGVKD in the germline V gene. The CDR3 is 13 amino acids. The V gene end was trimmed by 7 bases and the J gene end by 1 base; junction bases not matched to a gene: 1. In DNA form, the CDR3 reads TGTGCCATCAATAGCGGGTCCTACAATGAGCAGTTCTTC. Translated, it gives CAINSGSYNEQFF.

CDR3 in amino acids: CASSRLAETYEQYF. CDR3 DNA sequence: TGTGCCAGCAGCCGACTAGCGGAAACCTACGAGCAGTACTTC. The rearrangement links TRBV7-9 to TRBJ2-7; the match to TRBD2 covers 9 bases. The germline CDR1 and CDR2 sequences are SEHNR and FQNEAQ (reference sequence). The CDR3 runs 14 residues. Trimming took 5 bases from V and 2 from J; bases not matched to a gene: 4.

This chain links TRBV27 with TRBJ2-6; no clear D gene. Trimming pared 3 bases from V and 0 bases from J, leaving 9 bases between. Per the germline V gene, CDR1 is MNHEY and CDR2 is SMNVEV (reference sequence). This CDR3 region has 16 residues. The CDR3 protein is CASSFNSRSGANVLTF. The CDR3 nucleotides read TGTGCCAGCAGTTTCAACAGCCGCTCTGGGGCCAACGTCCTGACTTTC.

The chain employs TRBV11-2 and TRBJ2-3; D is perhaps TRBD1 (7 bases). Per the germline V gene, CDR1 is SGHAT and CDR2 is FQNNGV. CDR3 length equals 16 residues. Trimming stripped 7 bases from V and 6 bases from J, with 23 bases between. The CDR3 nucleotides read TGTGCCAGCACCATTTACGGGCCCCAGGGGGGTGATACGCAGTATTTT. Translated, it gives CASTIYGPQGGDTQYF.

The chain employs TRBV30 and TRBJ2-1, with 7 nucleotides matching TRBD2. The CDR3 contains 15 residues. CDR1 is GTSNPN and CDR2 is SVGIG in the germline V gene (reference sequence). Trimming cost V 5 bases and J 0 bases; bases outside gene matches: 7. The CDR3 loop reads CAWSRGRGSYNEQFF. In DNA, the CDR3 is TGTGCCTGGTCCCGCGGGAGAGGCTCCTACAATGAGCAGTTCTTC.

The CDR3 is CASSLQQGTAYEQYF. In DNA form, the CDR3 reads TGTGCCAGCAGCTTGCAGCAGGGTACAGCATACGAGCAGTACTTC. The V gene is TRBV7-2, the J gene TRBJ2-7, with D maybe TRBD1 (5 bases). V was trimmed by 3 bases and J by 4 bases, leaving 16 bases between them. The CDR3 runs to 15 residues. Looked up from germline, CDR1 is SGHTA and CDR2 is FQGNSA. The full variable domain, in which reference TRBV7-2 and TRBJ2-7 provide the parts outside the CDR3, is GAGVSQSPSNKVTEKGKDVELRCDPISGHTALYWYRQSLGQGLEFLIYFQGNSAPDKSGLPSDRFSAERTGGSVSTLTIQRTQQEDSAVYLCASSLQQGTAYEQYFGPGTRLTVT.

On this clone: The same CDR3 can be traced to other DNA sequences in this sample. The V call is TRBV2, the J call TRBJ1-2, with TRBD1 matching 7 bases. The CDR3 spans 14 residues. J gave up 0 bases and V 4 bases, and 2 bases lay outside the gene matches. The V gene's germline CDR1 is SNHLY and CDR2 FYNNEI. For the CDR3, the DNA is TGTGCCAGCAGTGGGGACAGCCCTAACTATGGCTACACCTTC. Protein: CASSGDSPNYGYTF.

The V and J genes are TRBV9 and TRBJ1-2, with D perhaps TRBD1 (6 bases). The germline gives CDR1 SGDLS, CDR2 YYNGEE. The V gene lost 0 bases and the J gene lost 6 bases, with 24 bases spanning the gap. This CDR3 region has 18 residues. CDR3 sequence reads: CASSVEGEGAGWTDGYTF. CDR3 DNA sequence: TGTGCCAGCAGCGTAGAGGGGGAAGGGGCTGGTTGGACGGATGGCTACACCTTC.

This chain joins TRBV12-5 and TRBJ1-2; 9 nucleotides agree with TRBD1. V was clipped by 0 bases and J by 8 bases; unmatched bases: 7. CDR3 length: 15 amino acids. Germline lookup yields CDR1 LGHNT and CDR2 FRNRAP. The CDR3 sequence is CASGLVSGQGRGYTF. CDR3 nucleotide sequence: TGTGCTAGTGGTTTGGTATCGGGACAGGGTCGAGGCTACACCTTC.

The chain recombines TRBV5-6 with TRBJ2-7, with D tentatively TRBD1 (6 bases). V shed 1 base and J shed 3 bases, with 11 bases lying between them. CDR3 size: 14 residues. Germline V gene data show CDR1 as SGHDT and CDR2 as YYEEEE. DNA for the CDR3: TGTGCCAGCAGCTTGAGGGGGAATAGCTACGAGCAGTACTTC. This codes for CASSLRGNSYEQYF.

As DNA, the CDR3 is TGCAGCGCTGGGACAGGGGGCTACGAGCAGTACTTC. Amino acid sequence: CSAGTGGYEQYF. The J gene is TRBJ2-7, the V gene TRBV29-1; TRBD1 matches at 11 bases. CDR1 and CDR2 from the germline V gene are SQVTM and ANQGSEA. This CDR3 is built from 12 residues. Trimming removed 7 bases from V and 3 bases from J; junction bases left unmatched: 2.

This clone was counted at least ten times. CDR3 region: CASSPSINSYNSPLHF. CDR3 nucleotides: TGTGCCAGTTCACCCAGTATTAACTCCTATAATTCACCCCTCCACTTT. The chain couples TRBV19 to TRBJ1-6; D unresolved. This CDR3 region has 16 residues. V was shortened by 8 bases and J by 0 bases, with 14 bases between the two germline ends. Per the germline V gene, CDR1 is LNHDA and CDR2 is SQIVND (reference sequence).

The chain joins TRBV4-1 to TRBJ1-2; weak D call: TRBD1 (5 bases). The CDR3 loop spans 15 amino acids. CDR1 is MGHRA, CDR2 YSYEKL, per germline. Trimming cost V 0 bases and J 4 bases, with 12 bases left between them. This CDR3 is CASSQDRGNGYGYTF. The CDR3 region has the DNA TGCGCCAGCAGCCAAGATCGGGGGAATGGCTATGGCTACACCTTC.

This clone appeared once. This chain uses TRBV18 with TRBJ2-7; D is perhaps TRBD1 (5 bases). The CDR3 consists of 14 residues. Germline assignment: CDR1 KGHSH and CDR2 LQKENI. With 0 bases removed from V and 5 bases from J, the gap between germline ends came to 11 bases. For the CDR3, the DNA is TGTGCCAGCTCACCACCATCAGGGTTCGACGAGCAGTACTTC. It specifies CASSPPSGFDEQYF.

The gene calls are TRBV7-8 and TRBJ1-5; D is ambiguous. The CDR3 contains 13 residues. In germline, CDR1 is SGHVS, CDR2 FQNEAQ. V lost 3 bases and J lost 4, with 7 bases in between. In DNA, the CDR3 is TGTGCCAGCAGCTTTCGGGGAAATCAGCCCCAGCATTTT. Amino acid sequence: CASSFRGNQPQHF.

This chain uses TRBV13 with TRBJ2-7; 11 bases are a match to TRBD2. The CDR3 consists of 15 residues. The germline CDR1 and CDR2 sequences are PRHDT and FYEKMQ (reference sequence). With 3 bases clipped from V and 7 bases from J, the junction kept 8 bases outside the gene matches. The CDR3 is CASSFPLAGVYEQYF. In DNA form, the CDR3 reads TGTGCCAGCAGCTTCCCACTAGCGGGAGTATATGAGCAGTACTTC.

The J gene is TRBJ2-2, the V gene TRBV30, with unresolved D. V lost 5 bases and J 6 bases, leaving 13 bases between the germline ends. Germline V lookup: CDR1 GTSNPN, CDR2 SVGIG (reference sequence). The CDR3 has 13 residues. The CDR3 DNA follows: TGTGCCTGGCAACACAGTCTCCCCGGGGAGCTGTTTTTT. Translating gives CAWQHSLPGELFF.

The chain joins TRBV5-1 to TRBJ1-5; no definite D call. Per the germline V gene, CDR1 is SGHRS and CDR2 is YFSETQ. This CDR3 spans 13 amino acids. V lost 5 bases, J lost 4 bases, and 10 bases lay in between. CDR3 protein: CASRKEENQPQHF. CDR3 nucleotide sequence: TGCGCCAGCAGAAAGGAGGAAAATCAGCCCCAGCATTTT.

The chain combines TRBV5-5 with TRBJ1-4; TRBD1 might be the D (5 bases). V lost 2 bases and J 8 bases, leaving 13 bases between the germline ends. Germline assignment: CDR1 SGHKS and CDR2 YYEKEE (reference sequence). The CDR3 length is 14 residues. This CDR3 is CASSFRGGEEKLFF. DNA of the CDR3: TGTGCCAGCAGCTTCCGGGGAGGGGAGGAAAAACTGTTTTTT.

J is TRBJ2-3 and V is TRBV4-2; D call uncertain. V gave up 0 bases and J gave up 2 bases, with 9 bases separating them. Germline CDR1 reads LGHNA; CDR2 reads YNFKEQ. CDR3 length equals 15 residues. The CDR3 is CASSQEDYYTDTQYF. The CDR3 nucleotides are TGTGCCAGCAGCCAAGAAGATTACTACACAGATACGCAGTATTTT.

The rearrangement links TRBV7-9 to TRBJ1-6; TRBD1 is a possible D gene (5 bases). The CDR3 runs 12 residues. Germline values: CDR1 SEHNR, CDR2 FQNEAQ (reference sequence). V shed 1 base and J shed 10 bases, with 5 bases lying between them. DNA of the CDR3: TGTGCCAGCAGCTTAGGGGGCTCACCCCTCCACTTT. This gives the protein CASSLGGSPLHF.

This clone was picked up a small number of times. The chain employs TRBV10-2 and TRBJ2-2; 8 nucleotides line up with TRBD2. The germline gives CDR1 WSHSY, CDR2 SAAADI. The length of the CDR3 is 16 residues. The trim removed 1 base at V and 9 bases at J, leaving 10 bases unmatched. The DNA for the CDR3 is TGCGCCAGCAGTGAGTTGCCGAGCGGGGGCCCCCGGGAGCTGTTTTTT. Translated, it gives CASSELPSGGPRELFF.

V gene TRBV19 combines with J gene TRBJ2-7; tentatively, D is TRBD1 (5 bases). Trimming shortened V by 6 bases and J by 5 bases, and 17 bases separated the two germline ends. Germline V gene data show CDR1 as LNHDA and CDR2 as SQIVND (reference sequence). This CDR3 has 14 amino acids. CDR3 DNA: TGTGCCAGTAGAACAGGTTACCGAGGCGACGAGCAGTACTTC. It codes for CASRTGYRGDEQYF.

This clone was counted once. This rearrangement joins TRBV18 to TRBJ1-2; TRBD1 agrees at 7 bases. The germline V gene has CDR1 KGHSH and CDR2 LQKENI. The length of the CDR3 is 14 residues. Trimming took 6 bases from V and 5 from J; bases not matched to a gene: 9. The CDR3 sequence is CASSPERGPYGYTF. CDR3 in DNA: TGTGCCAGCTCCCCGGAAAGGGGGCCGTATGGCTACACCTTC.